This T cell receptor (beta chain) was identified during a study of blood T cell repertoires in COVID-19. Overall study: There were acute and convalescent COVID-19 samples, and they came from the United States, Italy and Spain.

The V and J ends lost 0 bases and 7 bases, in that order; junction bases with no gene match: 7. Germline loops: CDR1 SGHTA, CDR2 FQGNSA. This CDR3 is 16 amino acids long. The repertoire was sequenced with immunoSEQ multiplex PCR; TCRdb's copy has only in-frame clones and lacks some. The sample yields under 250,000 clones, approximately 83% seen once. The receptor was isolated from a middle-aged woman who had been exposed to COVID-19. V is TRBV7-2 and J is TRBJ2-2, with 8 bases aligning to TRBD2. Sequencing was performed on PBMCs or T cells enriched from blood (not recorded which). The CDR3 is CASSLASGGANGELFF. In DNA, the CDR3 is TGTGCCAGCAGCTTAGCTTCCGGGGGGGCGAACGGGGAGCTGTTTTTT.